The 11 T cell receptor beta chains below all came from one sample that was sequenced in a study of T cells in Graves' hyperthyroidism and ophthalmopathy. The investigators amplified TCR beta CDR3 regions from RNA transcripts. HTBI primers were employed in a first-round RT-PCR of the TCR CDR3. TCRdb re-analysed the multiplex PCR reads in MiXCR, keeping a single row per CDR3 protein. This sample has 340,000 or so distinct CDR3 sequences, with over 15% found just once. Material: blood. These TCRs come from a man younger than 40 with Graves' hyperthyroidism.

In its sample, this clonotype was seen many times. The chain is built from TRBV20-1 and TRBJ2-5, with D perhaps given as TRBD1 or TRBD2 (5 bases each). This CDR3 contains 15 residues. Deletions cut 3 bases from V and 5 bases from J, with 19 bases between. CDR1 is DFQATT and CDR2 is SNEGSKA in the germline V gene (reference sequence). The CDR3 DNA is TGCAGTGCTAGTGACCGGGGCTTTGTTCGGGAGACCCAGTACTTC. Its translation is CSASDRGFVRETQYF.

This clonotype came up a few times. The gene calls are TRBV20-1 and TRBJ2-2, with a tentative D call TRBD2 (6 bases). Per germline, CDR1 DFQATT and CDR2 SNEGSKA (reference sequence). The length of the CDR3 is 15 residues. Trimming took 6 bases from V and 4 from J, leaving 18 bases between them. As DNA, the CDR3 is TGCAGTGCCCCTATACCGGGAGCGGGCACCGGGGAGCTGTTTTTT. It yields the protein CSAPIPGAGTGELFF.

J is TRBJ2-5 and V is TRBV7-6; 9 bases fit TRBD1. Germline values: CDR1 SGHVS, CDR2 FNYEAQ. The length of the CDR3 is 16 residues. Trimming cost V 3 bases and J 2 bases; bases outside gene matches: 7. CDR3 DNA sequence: TGTGCCAGCAGCTTTTGGCCGGACAGGGGTCAAGAGACCCAGTACTTC. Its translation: CASSFWPDRGQETQYF. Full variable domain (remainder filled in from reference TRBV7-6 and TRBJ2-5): GAGVSQSPRYKVTKRGQDVALRCDPISGHVSLYWYRQALGQGPEFLTYFNYEAQQDKSGLPNDRFSAERPEGSISTLTIQRTEQRDSAMYRCASSFWPDRGQETQYFGPGTRLLVL.

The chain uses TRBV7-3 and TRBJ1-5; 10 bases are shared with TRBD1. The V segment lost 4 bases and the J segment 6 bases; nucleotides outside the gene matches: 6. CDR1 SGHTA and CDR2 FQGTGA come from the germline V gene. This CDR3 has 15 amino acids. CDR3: CASSSLGQGGQPQHF. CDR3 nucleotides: TGTGCCAGCAGCTCCCTCGGACAGGGGGGTCAGCCCCAGCATTTT.

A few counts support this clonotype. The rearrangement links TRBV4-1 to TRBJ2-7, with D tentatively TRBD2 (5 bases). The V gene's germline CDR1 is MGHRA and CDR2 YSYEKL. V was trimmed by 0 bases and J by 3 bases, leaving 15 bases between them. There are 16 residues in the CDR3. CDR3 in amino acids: CASSQEPHSRGYEQYF. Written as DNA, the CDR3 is TGCGCCAGCAGCCAAGAGCCGCACAGTCGGGGCTACGAGCAGTACTTC.

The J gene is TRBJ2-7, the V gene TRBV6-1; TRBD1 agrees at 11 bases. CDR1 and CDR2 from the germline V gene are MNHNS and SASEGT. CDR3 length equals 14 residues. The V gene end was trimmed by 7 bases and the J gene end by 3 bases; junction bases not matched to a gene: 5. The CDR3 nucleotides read TGTGCCAGCACCACCGGGACAGGGGGCTACGAGCAGTACTTC. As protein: CASTTGTGGYEQYF.

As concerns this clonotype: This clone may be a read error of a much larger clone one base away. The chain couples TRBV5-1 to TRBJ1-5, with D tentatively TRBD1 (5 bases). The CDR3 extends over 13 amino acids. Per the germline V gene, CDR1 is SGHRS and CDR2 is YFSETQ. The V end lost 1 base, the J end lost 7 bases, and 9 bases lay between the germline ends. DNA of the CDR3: TGCGCCAGCAGCTTGCAGGGTCAACAGCCCCAGCATTTT. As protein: CASSLQGQQPQHF.

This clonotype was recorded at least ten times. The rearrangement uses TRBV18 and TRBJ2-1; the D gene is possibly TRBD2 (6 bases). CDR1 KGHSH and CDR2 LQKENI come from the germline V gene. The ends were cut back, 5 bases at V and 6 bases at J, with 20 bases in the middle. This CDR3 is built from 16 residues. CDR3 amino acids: CASSTTSLLASNEQFF. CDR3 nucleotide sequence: TGTGCCAGCTCAACCACAAGCCTACTAGCATCCAATGAGCAGTTCTTC.

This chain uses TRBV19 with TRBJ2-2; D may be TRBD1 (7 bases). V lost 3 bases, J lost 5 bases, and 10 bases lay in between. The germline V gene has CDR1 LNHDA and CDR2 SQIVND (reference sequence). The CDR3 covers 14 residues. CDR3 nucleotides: TGTGCCAGTAGTATGGCAGGGGGGACCGGGGAGCTGTTTTTT. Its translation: CASSMAGGTGELFF.

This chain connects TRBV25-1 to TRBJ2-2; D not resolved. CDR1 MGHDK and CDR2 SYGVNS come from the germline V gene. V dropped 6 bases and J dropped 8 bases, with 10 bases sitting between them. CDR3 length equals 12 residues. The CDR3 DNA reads TGTGCCAGCAGCGGTAGCCGGGGGGAGCTGTTTTTT. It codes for CASSGSRGELFF.

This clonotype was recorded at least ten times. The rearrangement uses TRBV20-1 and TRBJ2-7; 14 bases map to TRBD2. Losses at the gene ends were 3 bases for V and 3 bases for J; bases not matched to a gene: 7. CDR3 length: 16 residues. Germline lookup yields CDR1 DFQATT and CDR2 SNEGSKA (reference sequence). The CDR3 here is CSARPGTSGSGYEQYF. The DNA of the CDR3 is TGCAGTGCTAGGCCCGGGACTAGCGGGAGTGGCTACGAGCAGTACTTC.